Below are 17 T cell receptor beta chains sequenced from a single sample in a study of shared clonotypes between healthy human individuals. Measured with immunoSEQ multiplex PCR; TCRdb has only the in-frame clones, and not every one. The table lists 2 million to 2.5 million clones, 95% of them singletons, with roughly 0.13% in the top ten. The source material was naive CD4+ T cells sorted from blood. This sample's subset: CD45RA+ positively selected. The receptors here all came from a man between 18 and 29 years old in good health.

This chain joins TRBV29-1 and TRBJ2-6; D is unclear. Trimming removed 4 bases from V and 0 bases from J, with 7 bases in between. This CDR3 is built from 14 residues. Per germline, CDR1 SQVTM and CDR2 ANQGSEA. CDR3 region: CSVGQFSGANVLTF. CDR3 DNA sequence: TGCAGCGTTGGGCAGTTCTCTGGGGCCAACGTCCTGACTTTC.

The rearrangement joins TRBV9 to TRBJ1-1; no firm D call. This CDR3 has 14 amino acids. CDR1 and CDR2 from the germline V gene are SGDLS and YYNGEE. V gave up 2 bases and J gave up 4 bases, with 12 bases separating them. CDR3 loop: CASSVIETVTEAFF. CDR3 DNA: TGTGCCAGCAGCGTGATTGAGACCGTCACTGAAGCTTTCTTT.

The chain has TRBV27 and TRBJ1-1; 7 nucleotides align to TRBD1. This CDR3 has 14 amino acids. Germline values: CDR1 MNHEY, CDR2 SMNVEV (reference sequence). V was pared by 5 bases and J by 6 bases, with 9 bases of the junction left unmatched. Written as DNA, the CDR3 is TGTGCCAGCAGTCGACAGGGTGAGGGATCTGAAGCTTTCTTT. Translation: CASSRQGEGSEAFF.

A word on this clone: In the same sample, other DNA sequences code for this CDR3. The chain carries TRBV6-1 and TRBJ1-1, with 7 positions matching TRBD1. The CDR3 is made up of 14 amino acids. The V and J ends lost 4 bases and 4 bases, in that order; junction bases with no gene match: 6. Germline V gene data show CDR1 as MNHNS and CDR2 as SASEGT. In DNA, the CDR3 is TGTGCCAGCAGTGTAGAGGGGGCCGGCACTGAAGCTTTCTTT. Its translation is CASSVEGAGTEAFF.

This sequence joins TRBV27 and TRBJ2-5; TRBD1 matches 7 bases. With V trimmed by 5 bases and J by 2 bases, 8 bases remained unmatched. The CDR3 has 15 residues. Germline V gene data show CDR1 as MNHEY and CDR2 as SMNVEV (reference sequence). CDR3 loop: CASSAYRGPQETQYF. The DNA of the CDR3 is TGTGCCAGCAGTGCATACAGGGGACCGCAAGAGACCCAGTACTTC.

The gene calls are TRBV28 and TRBJ1-5; perhaps TRBD1 as D (6 bases). V lost 3 bases, J lost 2 bases, and 11 bases lay in between. CDR1 MDHEN and CDR2 SYDVKM come from the germline V gene. There are 15 residues in the CDR3. CDR3 in DNA: TGTGCCAGCAGTTTGGGGGCCTTGGGCAATCAGCCCCAGCATTTT. It is translated as CASSLGALGNQPQHF.

This clone has just one count. The sample contains more than one DNA sequence encoding this CDR3. The gene calls are TRBV2 and TRBJ1-5, with D possibly TRBD1 on 6 matching bases. With 1 base removed from V and 3 bases from J, the gap between germline ends came to 10 bases. The length of the CDR3 is 15 residues. Germline V lookup: CDR1 SNHLY, CDR2 FYNNEI. The CDR3 is CASSEVSGDNQPQHF. The CDR3 bases are TGTGCCAGCAGTGAAGTATCAGGGGACAATCAGCCCCAGCATTTT.

The rearrangement joins TRBV14 to TRBJ1-1; a weak D match, TRBD1 (6 bases). V was shortened by 1 base and J by 11 bases, with 14 bases between the two germline ends. There are 13 residues in the CDR3. Germline values: CDR1 SGHDN, CDR2 FVKESK. CDR3 nucleotide sequence: TGTGCCAGCAGCCAAGGGGGGGGCAGGGCGGCTTTCTTT. Translating gives CASSQGGGRAAFF.

Details on this clone: In the same sample, other DNA sequences code for this CDR3. V gene TRBV18 combines with J gene TRBJ1-2; D call uncertain. The V end was cut by 2 bases, the J end by 0 bases, with 4 bases between. CDR1 KGHSH and CDR2 LQKENI come from the germline V gene. The CDR3 is made up of 13 amino acids. CDR3 coding DNA: TGTGCCAGCTCACCATCAGCTAACTATGGCTACACCTTC. It yields the protein CASSPSANYGYTF.

This clone was observed a single time. The chain links TRBV9 to TRBJ2-2; D possibly corresponds to TRBD2 (5 bases). This CDR3 has 14 amino acids. Trimming cost V 4 bases and J 4 bases, with 11 bases left between them. Germline V CDR1 and CDR2: SGDLS, YYNGEE. The CDR3 nucleotides read TGTGCCAGCAGCTATAGCGTCGGCACCGGGGAGCTGTTTTTT. Amino acid sequence: CASSYSVGTGELFF.

V gene TRBV12-2 combines with J gene TRBJ2-3; TRBD1 is the table's D call, not checked against the DNA. TRBV12-2 is a pseudogene locus. CDR3 length: 8 amino acids. This CDR3 reads CARDTQYF. CDR3 nucleotides: TGTGCCAGAGATACGCAGTATTTT.

CDR3 in amino acids: CASKDRPNEKLFF. The CDR3 DNA reads TGTGCCAGCAAGGACAGGCCTAATGAAAAACTGTTTTTT. This chain uses TRBV28 with TRBJ1-4; TRBD1 aligns across 7 bases. The CDR3 spans 13 residues. Unmatched junction bases numbered 2, after V lost 7 bases and J lost 3 bases. In germline, CDR1 is MDHEN, CDR2 SYDVKM.

The chain is built from TRBV18 and TRBJ2-1; TRBD1 agrees at 10 bases. Trimming at V came to 5 bases and at J to 5 bases, leaving 9 bases not matched to a gene. CDR1 KGHSH and CDR2 LQKENI come from the germline V gene. The CDR3 sequence is 16 residues long. The CDR3 reads CASSRRTGTGDNEQFF. The DNA of the CDR3 is TGTGCCAGCTCAAGACGGACCGGGACAGGGGACAATGAGCAGTTCTTC.

The chain links TRBV18 to TRBJ1-3, with a weak D call TRBD1 (5 bases). V lost 0 bases and J lost 0, with 18 bases in between. This CDR3 is 19 amino acids long. Germline V gene data show CDR1 as KGHSH and CDR2 as LQKENI. The CDR3: CASSPPWSQVEGSGNTIYF. The DNA of the CDR3 is TGTGCCAGCTCACCACCGTGGTCACAGGTCGAAGGCTCTGGAAACACCATATATTTT. Combining the CDR3 with reference TRBV18 and TRBJ1-3 gives the whole variable domain NAGVMQNPRHLVRRRGQEARLRCSPMKGHSHVYWYRQLPEEGLKFMVYLQKENIIDESGMPKERFSAEFPKEGPSILRIQQVVRGDSAAYFCASSPPWSQVEGSGNTIYFGEGSWLTVV.

This clone has at least ten counts. This chain connects TRBV6-1 to TRBJ2-1, with 10 bases identical to TRBD2. The V and J ends lost 4 bases and 9 bases, in that order; junction bases with no gene match: 15. This CDR3 contains 17 residues. CDR1 is MNHNS and CDR2 is SASEGT in the germline V gene. In nucleotides, the CDR3 is TGTGCCAGCAGTGCTTTAAGCGGGAGGGCCGGGTCCGGTGAGCAGTTCTTC. Translation gives CASSALSGRAGSGEQFF.

The V and J genes are TRBV6-1 and TRBJ1-6; TRBD1 aligns across 8 bases. With V trimmed by 6 bases and J by 8 bases, 6 bases remained unmatched. There are 14 residues in the CDR3. Germline V gene sequence: CDR1 MNHNS, CDR2 SASEGT. This CDR3 reads CASSHDRGDSPLHF. The CDR3 DNA sequence: TGTGCCAGCAGCCACGACAGGGGTGATTCACCCCTCCACTTT.

The chain combines TRBV19 with TRBJ2-1; a weak D match, TRBD2 (6 bases). V was cut by 8 bases and J by 4 bases, with 15 bases left in between. The CDR3 consists of 14 residues. Per the germline V gene, CDR1 is LNHDA and CDR2 is SQIVND (reference sequence). Written as DNA, the CDR3 is TGTGCCAGTCGGAGGGCTGGCCCTTACAATGAGCAGTTCTTC. Translation: CASRRAGPYNEQFF.